This TCR beta chain was sequenced in a study of identical twins. V was pared by 5 bases and J by 9 bases, with 16 bases between. There are 14 residues in the CDR3. CDR1 is KGHSH and CDR2 is LQKENI in the germline V gene. TCRdb reprocessed the 5' RACE reads with MiXCR, giving one entry per CDR3 protein. The table records over 500,000 distinct CDR3 sequences, roughly a fifth of them present only once. These sequences were also reported in another study, on T cells expressing NK-cell markers.

V usage is TRBV18 and J usage is TRBJ2-2; the D is unclear. Sequencing was done on a sample of CD4+ T cells sorted from blood. This sequence was found in a woman aged 18-35 years in good health. For the CDR3, the DNA is TGTGCCAGCTCAAACCAACAACAGCTCCGGGAGCTGTTTTTT. It codes for CASSNQQQLRELFF. Variable domain in full (rest from reference TRBV18 and TRBJ2-2): NAGVMQNPRHLVRRRGQEARLRCSPMKGHSHVYWYRQLPEEGLKFMVYLQKENIIDESGMPKERFSAEFPKEGPSILRIQQVVRGDSAAYFCASSNQQQLRELFFGEGSRLTVL.